This T cell receptor beta chain was profiled in a study of identical twins (TCRdb year 2016). A note on the overall study: To test whether fetal clonotypes persist, this study deep-sequenced TCR alpha and beta repertoires from monozygotic twins, from unrelated adults of various ages, and from cord blood. To rule out contamination, the twin experiments were replicated at different times with different library preparation protocols. What the study reported, not specific to this receptor: Abundant cord blood beta clonotypes had fewer insertions, young adult naive repertoires showed a similar but weaker trend, and memory repertoires showed no such trend. Invariant T cells such as MAIT and iNKT could partly confound zero-insertion analyses, although diverse VJ usage argued against such confounding for most clonotypes. In beta out-of-frame sequences, excess twin sharing was weaker, because having fewer shared sequences lowered the signal-to-noise ratio. Because the same donors could not be followed over many years, the conclusions relied on cross-sectional statistical analysis. Out-of-frame TCR alpha sharing in monozygotic twins was systematically underestimated by recombination models, whereas sharing between unrelated individuals was in agreement with the recombination models. Compared with coincidental sharing between unrelated individuals, out-of-frame TCR alpha sequences shared between twins showed an excess of sequences with low generation probability.

This clonotype came up many times. The target of this receptor is not known. No base quality information exists; no much larger clone differs at one position. Every donor in the study was a healthy Caucasian. Three pairs of female monozygotic twins, all aged roughly 18 to 29 years, were included in the twin cohort. CD4+ and CD8+ T cell populations were isolated with positive isolation kits from Invitrogen. Library creation used 5' RACE. TCRdb names Illumina HiSeq 2000 as the instrument used. A universal primer binding site was introduced by template switching, and a unique molecular identifier was present in the final cDNA, enabling accurate counting of TCR cDNA molecules. Specific primers in the conserved constant-segment region were used to synthesize first-strand cDNA for TCR alpha and beta chains. To control for contamination, each cDNA library was double barcoded with a SMART-Mk sample barcode plus Illumina barcodes. TruSeq adapter sequences along with Illumina sample barcodes were introduced in two successive PCR steps. TCR alpha and beta cDNA libraries were sequenced on the Illumina HiSeq platform with custom primers. In the authors' own workflow: MiGEC processed the raw reads to extract unique molecular identifiers, while MiXCR was used to determine the CDR3 positions. For each individual, recombination models were inferred using an EM algorithm with the repgenHMM and IGoR tools. Shared clonotype analysis was performed with the tcR package in R, normalizing sharing by the product of cloneset sizes. To study raw recombination free of thymic and clonal selection effects, out-of-frame nonproductive sequences were analyzed. TCRdb passed the public sequencing reads through fastp at Q25 and MiXCR, retaining productive beta sequences. Rows matching on CDR3 protein sequence are summarized as one entry with the most common DNA and genes. V and J calls and clone size were set by TCRdb, not the authors. The sample includes about 520,000 distinct CDR3 sequences, with around 20% observed a single time. The top ten hold about 0.91% of the sample.

CDR1 SGHDT and CDR2 YYEEEE were looked up in the germline V gene. At the junction V is shortened by 4 bases and J by 4 bases, with 12 bases in between. From its cysteine to its phenylalanine, the CDR3 spans 13 amino acids. Just CDR3 DNA is preserved here, 39 bases in frame from base 1. The same sample was also used in a study of T cells expressing NK-cell markers. The second source states: Three sorted T-cell subsets (CD3+CD56+NKG2C+, CD3+CD56+NKG2C- and CD3+CD56-NKG2C+) from about 8 donors had their TCR beta-chain repertoires profiled. Among the eight sequenced donors, only one was HCMV-seronegative, while the other seven were HCMV-seropositive. To restrict sorting to alphabetaTCR-expressing T cells, an anti-gammadeltaTCR antibody was added in several experiments. In five to seven donors, the dominant CD3+CD56+NKG2C+ clonotypes were found to rank among the top 10 CD8+ clonotypes and to make up about 1.0-7.5% of CD8+ T cells. Those dominant clonotypes were again the most abundant among CD3+CD56-NKG2C+ cells in a few donors, at about 28.3-65%. It remained unclear whether the expanded NKG2C-expressing T cell clones were specific for HCMV antigens. All eight donors whose samples were sequenced were randomly selected healthy volunteers, three of them men and five women. To determine HCMV serostatus, a commercial ELISA kit was used to detect HCMV-specific IgG in serum. MIGEC was used to demultiplex reads and group the reads by UMI, and MiTCR was used to assemble and quantify clonotypes. Only TCR cDNA sequences supported by at least two reads were kept to exclude erroneous sequences. The tcR package was used for downstream repertoire analysis, and clonotypes were matched across fractions by CDR3 nucleotide sequence plus V segment. VDJmatch was used to annotate antigen specificity against VDJdb, with one amino acid substitution allowed in CDR3.

The material sequenced was CD4+ T cells sorted from blood. The V and J genes are TRBV5-6 and TRBJ2-7; the D gene lacks a confident call. The source of this sequence is a woman between 18 and 29 years old in good health. The CDR3 protein sequence reads: CASSPWPEYEQYF. The DNA sequence is given as TGTGCCAGCAGCCCATGGCCAGAGTACGAGCAGTACTTC.